The 20 T cell receptor beta chains given below trace back to one sample, sequenced in a study of shared clonotypes between healthy human individuals. Repertoires were generated with immunoSEQ multiplex PCR, while TCRdb's copy carries only in-frame clones and drops some. The sample has about 1.5 million clones; about 96% are singletons. Sequencing was done on a sample of naive CD4+ T cells sorted from blood. Sample subset: CD45RA+ positively selected. All receptors derive from a man aged 30 to 45 in good health.

This sequence joins TRBV25-1 and TRBJ2-7; tentatively, D is TRBD2 (5 bases). V lost 3 bases, J lost 1 base, and 16 bases lay in between. The CDR3 spans 16 residues. Germline V CDR1 and CDR2: MGHDK, SYGVNS. The CDR3 region is CASSEHRPGNSYEQYF. In DNA, the CDR3 is TGTGCCAGCAGTGAGCATAGACCGGGGAATTCCTACGAGCAGTACTTC.

CDR3 sequence reads: CASSTLSRTGEGTEAFF. The DNA of the CDR3 is TGCGCCAGCAGTACGCTTTCTAGGACAGGGGAGGGCACTGAAGCTTTCTTT. The chain carries TRBV5-1 and TRBJ1-1, with 9 bases lining up with TRBD1. Germline CDR1 SGHRS, CDR2 YFSETQ. This CDR3 has 17 amino acids. With V trimmed by 5 bases and J by 4 bases, 15 bases remained unmatched.

The chain recombines TRBV19 with TRBJ1-5; 7 bases agree with TRBD1. V shed 4 bases and J 0 bases; nucleotides not matched to a gene: 6. The CDR3 totals 16 residues. Germline loops: CDR1 LNHDA, CDR2 SQIVND (reference sequence). CDR3 bases: TGTGCCAGTAGTAAACCGGGACAGTATAGCAATCAGCCCCAGCATTTT. The encoded protein is CASSKPGQYSNQPQHF.

J is TRBJ2-1 and V is TRBV7-2, with a possible D match to TRBD1 (6 bases). Trimming cost V 2 bases and J 4 bases, with 15 bases left between them. CDR1 and CDR2 from the germline V gene are SGHTA and FQGNSA. The CDR3 has 16 residues. CDR3 sequence: CASSLTGTTTYNEQFF. CDR3 nucleotides: TGTGCCAGCAGCTTAACCGGGACAACTACTTACAATGAGCAGTTCTTC.

The gene calls are TRBV29-1 and TRBJ2-2, with D maybe TRBD2 (7 bases). CDR3 length: 16 amino acids. The V and J ends lost 6 bases and 7 bases respectively, with 24 bases between them. Germline loops: CDR1 SQVTM, CDR2 ANQGSEA. This CDR3 is CSVLREGGSLDGELFF. CDR3 in DNA: TGCAGCGTCCTCCGTGAGGGGGGGTCACTCGACGGGGAGCTGTTTTTT.

V is TRBV1 and J is TRBJ2-1. TRBV1 is a pseudogene locus. The length of the CDR3 is 14 residues. DNA for the CDR3: TGCACCAGCAGCCAAGATAGTTGGGGCAATGAGCAGTTCTTC. This translates into CTSSQDSWGNEQFF.

V gene TRBV5-4 combines with J gene TRBJ2-3; D possibly corresponds to TRBD2 (5 bases). Germline-derived CDR1 and CDR2 are SGHNT and YYREEE (reference sequence). CDR3 length: 15 residues. V dropped 4 bases and J dropped 1 base, with 13 bases sitting between them. The CDR3 protein is CASSPEAQRTDTQYF. CDR3 in DNA: TGTGCCAGCAGCCCGGAGGCACAGCGCACAGATACGCAGTATTTT.

The chain carries TRBV5-1 and TRBJ1-4; unclear D gene. Germline CDR1 and CDR2: SGHRS and YFSETQ. There are 13 residues in the CDR3. Trimming took 7 bases from V and 0 from J, leaving 7 bases between them. CDR3 nucleotides: TGCGCCAGCGCTCTTGCAACTAATGAAAAACTGTTTTTT. Its protein is CASALATNEKLFF.

The V gene is TRBV5-1, the J gene TRBJ2-1, with 7 bases that match TRBD2. The germline CDR1 and CDR2 sequences are SGHRS and YFSETQ. The CDR3 contains 15 residues. The ends lost 1 base at V and 9 bases at J; junction bases unmatched: 10. CDR3 in amino acids: CASSLLGLGRSEQFF. Here the CDR3 DNA reads TGCGCCAGCAGCTTGTTAGGACTAGGTAGGAGTGAGCAGTTCTTC.

The chain carries TRBV7-9 and TRBJ1-1; 7 bases are shared with TRBD1. From germline, CDR1 is SEHNR and CDR2 FQNEAQ (reference sequence). CDR3 size: 17 residues. Trimming removed 4 bases from V and 0 bases from J; junction bases left unmatched: 11. CDR3 loop: CASSSPGTALMNTEAFF. The CDR3, as DNA: TGTGCCAGCAGCTCACCCGGGACAGCACTCATGAACACTGAAGCTTTCTTT.

This rearrangement joins TRBV11-2 to TRBJ1-1; TRBD1 is a possible D gene (5 bases). The V end was cut by 3 bases, the J end by 0 bases, with 11 bases between. The CDR3 totals 15 residues. CDR1 is SGHAT and CDR2 is FQNNGV in the germline V gene. CDR3 sequence (DNA): TGTGCCAGCAGCTTTAGCGGGGGGGTGAACACTGAAGCTTTCTTT. Translating it yields CASSFSGGVNTEAFF. Variable domain in full (rest from reference TRBV11-2 and TRBJ1-1): EAGVAQSPRYKIIEKRQSVAFWCNPISGHATLYWYQQILGQGPKLLIQFQNNGVVDDSQLPKDRFSAERLKGVDSTLKIQPAKLEDSAVYLCASSFSGGVNTEAFFGQGTRLTVV.

The chain carries TRBV25-1 and TRBJ2-5, with 11 bases fitting TRBD1. Germline V gene lookup returns CDR1 MGHDK and CDR2 SYGVNS. The CDR3 sequence is 13 residues long. The CDR3 nucleotides read TGTGCGACCGGGACAGGGGGGATAGAGACCCAGTACTTC. This translates into CATGTGGIETQYF.

Turning to this clone: The same CDR3 also results from other DNA sequences found in this sample. The chain employs TRBV4-1 and TRBJ2-3, with unresolved D. Germline CDR1 MGHRA, CDR2 YSYEKL. This CDR3 is built from 13 residues. Trimming took 1 base from V and 2 from J, leaving 4 bases between them. The CDR3 DNA reads as TGCGCCAGCAGCCAAGTCGACACAGATACGCAGTATTTT. This sequence encodes CASSQVDTDTQYF.

The chain has TRBV30 and TRBJ2-2; 11 bases agree with TRBD2. Trimming at V came to 4 bases and at J to 4 bases, leaving 29 bases not matched to a gene. The CDR3 spans 23 residues. Germline CDR1 GTSNPN, CDR2 SVGIG (reference sequence). This CDR3 reads CAWTPGGEQSRLAGGPTTGELFF. The CDR3 DNA reads TGTGCCTGGACCCCCGGGGGGGAACAATCGAGATTAGCGGGAGGGCCGACCACCGGGGAGCTGTTTTTT.

In this sample, this clone turned up once. The CDR3 here is CASSRLAGVTANEQFF. CDR3 DNA: TGCGCCAGCAGTCGACTAGCGGGAGTGACCGCCAATGAGCAGTTCTTC. This rearrangement joins TRBV10-1 to TRBJ2-1; 12 positions agree with TRBD2. The length of the CDR3 is 16 residues. Germline CDR1 WNHNN, CDR2 SYGVQD (reference sequence). Germline trimming cut 5 bases from V and 6 bases from J; bases unmatched to any gene: 8.

This chain uses TRBV12-1 with TRBJ2-1; the DNA was not compared with TRBD2, the D call given in the table. TRBV12-1 is given as a pseudogene. This CDR3 spans 17 amino acids. The CDR3 here is CASSFERFGGGPCEQFF. CDR3 nucleotide sequence: TGTGCCAGCAGCTTTGAAAGGTTTGGGGGAGGGCCGTGTGAGCAGTTCTTC.

This clone has more than one count but fewer than ten. The chain joins TRBV7-9 to TRBJ1-1; D remains ambiguous. The germline gives CDR1 SEHNR, CDR2 FQNEAQ (reference sequence). The CDR3 has 12 amino acids. The ends were cut back, 4 bases at V and 2 bases at J, with 5 bases in the middle. The CDR3 nucleotides read TGTGCCAGCAGCTGGGCTAACACTGAAGCTTTCTTT. Amino acids: CASSWANTEAFF.

V usage is TRBV5-4 and J usage is TRBJ1-1; D might be TRBD1 (6 bases). Germline CDR1 reads SGHNT; CDR2 reads YYREEE (reference sequence). V dropped 4 bases and J dropped 5 bases, with 12 bases sitting between them. The CDR3 runs 13 residues. The CDR3 region has the DNA TGTGCCAGCAGCGCGCAGGGGAGAACTGAAGCTTTCTTT. It encodes CASSAQGRTEAFF.

The V gene is TRBV7-2, the J gene TRBJ2-3; 9 bases line up with TRBD2. Germline CDR1 SGHTA, CDR2 FQGNSA. This CDR3 spans 14 amino acids. V shed 1 base, J shed 8 bases, and the junction held 4 bases outside the gene matches. CDR3 in amino acids: CASSLDAGGGTQYF. CDR3 bases: TGTGCCAGCAGCTTAGATGCGGGAGGGGGTACGCAGTATTTT.

In regard to this clone: This specimen includes other DNA sequences encoding the same CDR3. The chain recombines TRBV28 with TRBJ2-6; D is undetermined. This CDR3 contains 13 residues. The germline V gene encodes CDR1 MDHEN and CDR2 SYDVKM. V was trimmed by 1 base and J by 4 bases, leaving 2 bases between them. DNA of the CDR3: TGTGCCAGCAGTTTATCAGGGGCCAACGTCCTGACTTTC. It encodes CASSLSGANVLTF.